This T cell receptor (beta chain) was identified in a study of beta chain features in type 1 diabetes. Of note for this clone: Antigen unknown.

The sequenced template was cDNA made from the entire isolated RNA. Measured with immunoSEQ multiplex PCR; TCRdb has only the in-frame clones, and not every one. The repertoire includes over 200,000 clones, roughly 11% of them detected once, and approximately 0.015% sits in the top ten. Study-wide findings and caveats: TCRB CDR3s from Type 1 diabetes patients were moderately but significantly shorter in all four CD4+ subsets.

Germline V gives CDR1 MNHEY, CDR2 SMNVEV (reference sequence). Deletions cut 2 bases from V and 8 bases from J, with 15 bases between. This CDR3 is built from 14 residues. Source material: naive CD4+ T cells from blood. The TCR comes from a man aged 25-45 years with type 1 diabetes. This sequence joins TRBV27 and TRBJ1-2; tentatively, D is TRBD1 (6 bases). The CDR3 reads CASSLREGVGGYTF. In DNA, the CDR3 is TGTGCCAGCAGTTTACGGGAGGGGGTTGGCGGCTACACCTTC.